The 18 T cell receptor beta chains listed next were all sequenced from one sample in a study of control samples from healthy donors and cancer patients (dated by TCRdb to the early 2020s). The library came from the immunoSEQ multiplex PCR assay. As stored in TCRdb, this immuneACCESS dataset retains in-frame rearrangements with V and J assigned. A fraction of the clones does not appear; measured against another copy, unresolved V genes explain less than half of the discrepancy, and the remainder lacks a known reason. The sample has over 30,000 clones on record, around 83% of them singletons. 1.5% to 2% of the sample is in the top ten clones. Specimen: PBMCs. These receptors came from a woman aged 40 to 50 with lung cancer.

The chain joins TRBV5-1 to TRBJ2-3, with 12 positions matching TRBD2. The CDR3 consists of 16 residues. Germline V lookup: CDR1 SGHRS, CDR2 YFSETQ. The ends lost 3 bases at V and 4 bases at J; junction bases unmatched: 6. The CDR3 is CASSSGLAGKSDTQYF. The DNA of the CDR3 is TGCGCCAGCAGCTCCGGACTAGCGGGGAAATCAGATACGCAGTATTTT.

The J gene is TRBJ2-7, the V gene TRBV28; D is perhaps TRBD2 (6 bases). The CDR3 runs 14 residues. Trimming cost V 5 bases and J 5 bases, with 16 bases left between them. Germline V lookup: CDR1 MDHEN, CDR2 SYDVKM. This CDR3 reads CASSLESGVDEQYF. CDR3 coding DNA: TGTGCCAGCAGTCTCGAGTCGGGGGTGGACGAGCAGTACTTC.

This chain uses TRBV11-3 with TRBJ2-4, with D hard to call. The CDR3 totals 14 residues. The V gene's germline CDR1 is SGHNT and CDR2 YENEEA. The germline V and J ends were trimmed by 6 bases and 0 bases, with 9 bases remaining between them. Written as DNA, the CDR3 is TGTGCCAGCAGGCTGAGTTTAGCCAAAAACATTCAGTACTTC. Residues: CASRLSLAKNIQYF. The entire variable domain, with the rest obtained from reference TRBV11-3 and TRBJ2-4, is as follows: EAGVVQSPRYKIIEKKQPVAFWCNPISGHNTLYWYLQNLGQGPELLIRYENEEAVDDSQLPKDRFSAERLKGVDSTLKIQPAELGDSAVYLCASRLSLAKNIQYFGAGTRLSVL.

The chain uses TRBV7-2 and TRBJ1-2, with D unclear. There are 14 residues in the CDR3. Looked up from germline, CDR1 is SGHTA and CDR2 is FQGNSA. V lost 5 bases to trimming and J lost 8 bases, with 18 bases between them. The CDR3 here is CASSPRSDLSGYTF. The CDR3 coding sequence is TGTGCCAGCAGCCCTCGCTCCGACTTAAGCGGCTACACCTTC.

The V gene is TRBV19, the J gene TRBJ1-1; 8 nucleotides match TRBD1. Germline V lookup: CDR1 LNHDA, CDR2 SQIVND (reference sequence). The CDR3 is made up of 13 amino acids. V dropped 8 bases and J dropped 6; count of bases not matched to a gene: 8. The CDR3 bases are TGTGCCAGTGACAGGGGTGAAAATTCTGAAGCTTTCTTT. This translates into CASDRGENSEAFF.

The CDR3 spells CASSPRGQGGTYEQYF. The CDR3 DNA is TGTGCCAGCAGCCCCCGTGGTCAAGGGGGGACCTACGAGCAGTACTTC. The chain employs TRBV3-1 (or the pseudogene TRBV3-2) and TRBJ2-7, with D tentatively TRBD1 or TRBD2 (6 bases each). CDR1 LGHDT and CDR2 YNNKEL come from the germline V gene (reference sequence). Trimming left V 4 bases short and J 2 bases short, with 18 bases between. The CDR3 covers 16 residues.

Only a few counts were recorded for this clone. V usage is TRBV4-1 and J usage is TRBJ1-2; no definite D call. CDR1 MGHRA and CDR2 YSYEKL come from the germline V gene. The V end was cut by 4 bases, the J end by 7 bases, with 16 bases between. This CDR3 comprises 14 residues. The CDR3 here is CASSPRPDLTGYTF. In nucleotides, the CDR3 is TGCGCCAGCAGCCCCCGGCCCGACTTAACTGGCTACACCTTC.

This chain links TRBV27 with TRBJ1-2; a weak D match, TRBD1 (6 bases). Between the trimmed V and J ends, which lost 2 bases and 5 bases, there was a span of 9 bases. CDR3 size: 13 residues. CDR1 and CDR2 from the germline V gene are MNHEY and SMNVEV (reference sequence). In DNA, the CDR3 is TGTGCCAGCAGTTTAAGGGGGTTTTATGGCTACACCTTC. It codes for CASSLRGFYGYTF.

The chain uses TRBV7-9 and TRBJ1-1; no clear D gene. V was clipped by 5 bases and J by 6 bases, with 16 bases between them. This CDR3 is 14 amino acids long. Germline V gene sequence: CDR1 SEHNR, CDR2 FQNEAQ (reference sequence). The CDR3 is CASSPGRPGPEAFF. As DNA, the CDR3 is TGTGCCAGCAGCCCCGGACGGCCCGGCCCTGAAGCTTTCTTT.

V gene TRBV30 combines with J gene TRBJ2-7; tentatively, D is TRBD2 (7 bases). CDR1 is GTSNPN, CDR2 SVGIG, per germline (reference sequence). This CDR3 contains 13 residues. Trimming removed 0 bases at V and 7 bases at J, with 13 bases between. Here the CDR3 DNA reads TGTGCCTGGAGTGTTAGGGGGGGGCAGGAGCAGTACTTC. Residues: CAWSVRGGQEQYF.

J is TRBJ2-5 and V is TRBV5-4, with TRBD1 identical over 9 bases. From germline, CDR1 is SGHNT and CDR2 YYREEE (reference sequence). Losses at the gene ends were 3 bases for V and 1 base for J; bases not matched to a gene: 10. The CDR3 runs to 17 residues. Written as DNA, the CDR3 is TGTGCCAGCAGCTCCCGGGGACAGGGACCTTTCCAAGAGACCCAGTACTTC. It translates to CASSSRGQGPFQETQYF.

The V call is TRBV3-1 (or the pseudogene TRBV3-2), the J call TRBJ1-6; tentatively, D is TRBD1 (6 bases). Trimming left V 8 bases short and J 0 bases short, with 11 bases between. The germline gives CDR1 LGHDT, CDR2 YNNKEL (reference sequence). The CDR3 is made up of 15 amino acids. The CDR3 DNA is TGTGCCAGCTCTACAGGGAGCTCCTATAATTCACCCCTCCACTTT. Protein: CASSTGSSYNSPLHF.

The chain joins TRBV5-1 to TRBJ2-1, with D possibly being TRBD1 (6 bases). The CDR3 sequence is 12 residues long. Trimming stripped 0 bases from V and 15 bases from J, with 13 bases between. The germline V gene encodes CDR1 SGHRS and CDR2 YFSETQ. CDR3 sequence: CASSLGQGRGFF. CDR3 DNA: TGCGCCAGCAGCTTGGGGCAGGGGCGCGGGTTCTTC.

This chain links TRBV2 with TRBJ2-7, with a weak D call TRBD1 (6 bases). There are 15 residues in the CDR3. V gave up 2 bases and J gave up 4 bases, with 15 bases separating them. Germline CDR1 reads SNHLY; CDR2 reads FYNNEI. The CDR3 spells CASSETYRAVYEQYF. CDR3 sequence (DNA): TGTGCCAGCAGTGAAACATACAGGGCGGTATACGAGCAGTACTTC.

The chain joins TRBV19 to TRBJ2-2; 7 bases map to TRBD1. V was pared by 7 bases and J by 4 bases, with 9 bases of the junction left unmatched. There are 15 residues in the CDR3. The V gene's germline CDR1 is LNHDA and CDR2 SQIVND (reference sequence). This chain's CDR3 is CASTHDRDGTGELFF. DNA for the CDR3: TGTGCCAGTACCCACGACAGGGATGGCACCGGGGAGCTGTTTTTT.

The rearrangement links TRBV5-4 to TRBJ2-2; 12 bases are shared with TRBD1. The J segment lost 7 bases and the V segment lost 4 bases, leaving 11 bases of the junction unmatched. In germline, CDR1 is SGHNT, CDR2 YYREEE (reference sequence). This CDR3 is built from 17 residues. CDR3 in DNA: TGTGCCAGCAGCGGCGTTCGGGACAGGGGGCAGGGCGGGGAGCTGTTTTTT. Protein sequence: CASSGVRDRGQGGELFF.

As concerns this clone: In the same sample, other DNA sequences code for this CDR3. The J gene is TRBJ2-5, the V gene TRBV5-1; possible D gene TRBD1, 6 bases. Trimming stripped 4 bases from V and 0 bases from J, with 13 bases between. The CDR3 covers 15 residues. Germline loops: CDR1 SGHRS, CDR2 YFSETQ. The chain's CDR3 is CASSLQGTYQETQYF. Written as DNA, the CDR3 is TGCGCCAGCAGCCTCCAGGGGACGTACCAAGAGACCCAGTACTTC.

The chain carries TRBV15 and TRBJ1-1, with D unclear. The CDR3 has 13 residues. V was pared by 0 bases and J by 2 bases, with 4 bases between. Germline V CDR1 and CDR2: LNHNV, YYDKDF (reference sequence). The CDR3 loop reads CATSRDPNTEAFF. DNA of the CDR3: TGTGCCACCAGCAGAGATCCCAACACTGAAGCTTTCTTT.